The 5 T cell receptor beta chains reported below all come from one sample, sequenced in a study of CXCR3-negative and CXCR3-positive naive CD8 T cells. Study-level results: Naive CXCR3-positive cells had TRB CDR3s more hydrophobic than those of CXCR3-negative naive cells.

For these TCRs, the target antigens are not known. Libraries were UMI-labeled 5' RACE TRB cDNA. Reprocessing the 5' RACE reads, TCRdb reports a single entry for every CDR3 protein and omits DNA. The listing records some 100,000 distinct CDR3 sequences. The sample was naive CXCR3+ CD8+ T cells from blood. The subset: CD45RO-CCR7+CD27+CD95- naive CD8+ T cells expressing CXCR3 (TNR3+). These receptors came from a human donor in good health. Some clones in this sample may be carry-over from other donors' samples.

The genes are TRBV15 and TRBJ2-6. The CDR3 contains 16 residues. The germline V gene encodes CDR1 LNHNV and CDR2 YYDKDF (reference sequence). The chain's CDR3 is CATSLDRRSGANVLTF.

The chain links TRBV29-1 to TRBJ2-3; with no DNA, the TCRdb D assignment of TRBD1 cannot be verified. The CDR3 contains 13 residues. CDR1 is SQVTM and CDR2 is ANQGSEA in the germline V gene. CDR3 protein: CSVEGPGKPWQYF.

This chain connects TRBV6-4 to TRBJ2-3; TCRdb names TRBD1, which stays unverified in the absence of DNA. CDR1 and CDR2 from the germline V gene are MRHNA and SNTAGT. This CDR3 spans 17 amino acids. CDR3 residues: CASSDSTGGGSTDTQYF.

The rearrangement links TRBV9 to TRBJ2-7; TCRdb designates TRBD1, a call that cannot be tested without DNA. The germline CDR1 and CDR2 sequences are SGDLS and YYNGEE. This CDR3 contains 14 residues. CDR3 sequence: CASSVSGVPYEPYF.

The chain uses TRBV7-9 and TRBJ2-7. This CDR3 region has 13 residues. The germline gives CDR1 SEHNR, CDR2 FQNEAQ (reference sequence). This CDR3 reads CASSVVTAYEQYF. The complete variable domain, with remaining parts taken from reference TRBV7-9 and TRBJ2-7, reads DTGVSQNPRHKITKRGQNVTFRCDPISEHNRLYWYRQTLGQGPEFLTYFQNEAQLEKSRLLSDRFSAERPKGSFSTLEIQRTEQGDSAMYLCASSVVTAYEQYFGPGTRLTVT.